This entry is about one T cell receptor (beta chain). Its antigen remains unknown. The data were obtained in a study of vaccination effects on CD4 cells after COVID-19. Study-level information: Post-vaccine specimens were collected at a median of 72 days following the second dose. Wells each received 1.5 million to 2.5 million PBMC, cultured with approximately 10 IU/ml IL-2 and about 10 ug/ml peptides.

Isolation of CD4+ T cells took place after approximately 10 days of culture. Vaccine administered to participants consisted of two doses of either BNT162b2 or mRNA-1273. Prior SARS-CoV-2 infection was absent in the vaccine recipients, as shown by negative nucleocapsid antibodies. The repertoire was sequenced with immunoSEQ multiplex PCR; TCRdb's copy has only in-frame clones and lacks some. The table lists about 57,000 clones, around four fifths of them singletons, with about 4.5% in the top ten. Study-wide points: The study found marked clonal contraction of infection- and vaccine-induced clones late after vaccination.

Sequences were derived from CD4+ T cells from PBMCs cultured without peptide, sampled after COVID-19 vaccination. This TCR derives from a human donor who received a COVID-19 vaccine.

This CDR3 reads CAISESRRGTEKLFF. The CDR3 DNA reads TGTGCCATCAGTGAGTCGCGGCGGGGAACCGAAAAACTGTTTTTT. This chain uses TRBV10-3 with TRBJ1-4; D unresolved. Germline loops: CDR1 ENHRY, CDR2 SYGVKD. The CDR3 has 15 residues. V gave up 0 bases and J gave up 8 bases, with 13 bases separating them.